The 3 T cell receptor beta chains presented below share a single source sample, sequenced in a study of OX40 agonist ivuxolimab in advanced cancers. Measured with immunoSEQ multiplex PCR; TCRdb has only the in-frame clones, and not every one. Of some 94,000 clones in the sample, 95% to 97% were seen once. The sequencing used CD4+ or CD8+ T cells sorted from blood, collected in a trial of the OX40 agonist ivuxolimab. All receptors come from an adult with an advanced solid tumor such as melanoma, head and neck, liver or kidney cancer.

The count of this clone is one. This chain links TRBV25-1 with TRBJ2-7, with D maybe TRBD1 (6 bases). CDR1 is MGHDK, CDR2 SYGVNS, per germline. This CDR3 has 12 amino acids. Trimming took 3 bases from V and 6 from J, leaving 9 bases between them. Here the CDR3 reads CASSDRDTEQYF. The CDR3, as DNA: TGTGCCAGCAGTGATCGGGACACCGAGCAGTACTTC.

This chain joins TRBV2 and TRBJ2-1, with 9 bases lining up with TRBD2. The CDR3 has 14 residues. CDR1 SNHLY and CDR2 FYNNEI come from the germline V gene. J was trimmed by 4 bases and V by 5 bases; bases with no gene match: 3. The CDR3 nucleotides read TGTGCCAGCAGTTGGACTAGCGAATACAATGAGCAGTTCTTC. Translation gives CASSWTSEYNEQFF.

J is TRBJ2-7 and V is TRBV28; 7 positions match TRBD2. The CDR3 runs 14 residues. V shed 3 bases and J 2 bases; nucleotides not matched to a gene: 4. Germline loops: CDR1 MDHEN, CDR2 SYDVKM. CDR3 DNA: TGTGCCAGCAGTTTGGGGAGGGGACCCTACGAGCAGTACTTC. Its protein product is CASSLGRGPYEQYF.